This T cell receptor (beta chain) was found in a study of blood T cells in healthy people across ages. Concerning this clonotype itself: The antigen is not known.

Looked up from germline, CDR1 is SGHTA and CDR2 is FQGNSA. The germline V and J ends were trimmed by 2 bases and 5 bases, with 10 bases remaining between them. CDR3 length equals 13 residues. Study-level results: Both higher diversity and more naive CD4+ cells marked long-lived donors when set against aged donors.

Sample-barcoded 5' priming and a J-beta primer mix drove a second PCR of roughly 7 to 11 cycles. TCRdb reprocessed the 5' RACE reads with MiXCR, giving one entry per CDR3 protein. The sample lists 1.5 million to 2 million distinct CDR3 sequences; roughly two fifths were seen once. V and J are TRBV7-2 and TRBJ2-7, with D unclear. The TCR sequence derives from a human donor in good health. The sequenced sample was blood. CDR3 amino acids: CASSLSPLHEQYF. Written as DNA, the CDR3 is TGTGCCAGCAGCTTATCGCCGCTACACGAGCAGTACTTC.